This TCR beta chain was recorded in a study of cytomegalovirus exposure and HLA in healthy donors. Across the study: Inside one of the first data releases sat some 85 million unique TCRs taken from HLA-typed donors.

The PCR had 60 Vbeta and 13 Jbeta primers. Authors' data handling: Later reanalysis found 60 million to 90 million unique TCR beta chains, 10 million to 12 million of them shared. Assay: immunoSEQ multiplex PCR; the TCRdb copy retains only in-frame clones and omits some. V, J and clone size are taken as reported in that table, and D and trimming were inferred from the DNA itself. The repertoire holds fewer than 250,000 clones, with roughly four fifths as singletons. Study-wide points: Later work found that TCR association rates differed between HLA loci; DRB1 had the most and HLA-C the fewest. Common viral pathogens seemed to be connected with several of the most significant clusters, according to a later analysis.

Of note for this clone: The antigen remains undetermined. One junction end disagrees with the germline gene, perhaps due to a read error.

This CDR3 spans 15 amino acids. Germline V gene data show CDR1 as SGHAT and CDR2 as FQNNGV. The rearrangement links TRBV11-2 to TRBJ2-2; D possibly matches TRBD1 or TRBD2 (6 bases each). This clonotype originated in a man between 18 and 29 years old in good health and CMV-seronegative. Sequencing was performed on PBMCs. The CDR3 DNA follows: TGTGCCAGCAGTTTAGGAGGGGGTAGAACCGGGGAGCTGTTTTTT. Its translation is CASSLGGGRTGELFF.